This T cell receptor beta chain was sequenced in a study of blood T cell repertoires in COVID-19. Study information: COVID-19 samples from acute and convalescent phases originated in the United States, Italy and Spain.

Repertoires were generated with immunoSEQ multiplex PCR, while TCRdb's copy carries only in-frame clones and drops some. The data hold some 190,000 clones, with 81% observed a single time. Patients at the Seattle site were enrolled during active infection and followed longitudinally. This CDR3 contains 21 residues. Germline lookup yields CDR1 LGHDT and CDR2 YNNKEL (reference sequence). Unmatched junction bases numbered 15, after V lost 0 bases and J lost 4 bases. This clonotype originated in a woman aged 40 to 50 with COVID-19, enrolled during active disease. The sequenced material came from peripheral blood. V is TRBV3-1 (or the pseudogene TRBV3-2) and J is TRBJ2-1, with 13 nucleotides matching TRBD2. The CDR3 spells CASSQDYWRARLAGGYNEQFF. The DNA of the CDR3 is TGTGCCAGCAGCCAAGATTATTGGAGGGCGAGACTAGCGGGGGGTTACAATGAGCAGTTCTTC.